This T cell receptor beta chain was observed in a study of CXCR3-negative and CXCR3-positive naive CD8 T cells (dated by TCRdb to the late 2010s). About the full investigation: About 135 million TRB reads were obtained in total, roughly 1.5 +/- 0.3 million reads per library. Diversity and physicochemical repertoire analyses covered some eleven donors pooled from two independent experiments. Naive subsets from about five donors and memory cells from 3 donors were included in the TRBV-TRBJ cluster analysis. Here is what the overall study found, with its caveats: Freshly isolated PBMCs were used for most assays because CXCR3 expression went down partially after cryopreservation. Compared with CXCR3-negative naive cells, CXCR3-positive naive cells had TRB CDR3s with higher hydrophobicity (lower Kidera factor 4), lower energy, and higher strength and volume indices. Surface CD5, linked to self-reactivity in mice, was comparable between naive subsets; TCR interaction strength was therefore also inferred from TRB CDR3 physicochemical properties. Both naive subsets had comparably high repertoire diversity, while memory CD8+ T cells had much lower repertoire diversity. TRBV-TRBJ usage was similar between naive CXCR3-negative and CXCR3-positive cells from the same donor, while memory cells showed distinct patterns.

Each CD8+ T cell subset was flow-sorted in triplicate, and around 300,000 cells per subset were placed directly into RLT lysis buffer. To keep memory contaminants out, a stringent definition of naive CD8+ T cells was applied: CD45RO-CCR7+CD27+CD95-. Using standard density gradient centrifugation, peripheral blood mononuclear cells were isolated from buffy coats. A FACSAria III was used to flow-sort naive CXCR3-negative and CXCR3-positive CD8+ T cells. Total RNA was extracted from sorted cells with an RNeasy Mini Kit. As for this clonotype: Its antigen remains unidentified.

The CDR3 has 13 amino acids, counting the end cysteine and phenylalanine. The DNA is not on file. CDR1 and CDR2 are read off the germline V gene as SNHLY and FYNNEI. Sequencer: NextSeq 550. The Human TCR Profiling Kit (MiLaboratory) was used to make UMI-labeled 5' RACE TRB cDNA libraries. The full amount of extracted RNA was used for cDNA synthesis, and the full amount of resulting cDNA was used for PCR amplification. Libraries were prepared in parallel with an identical number of PCR cycles. As for the original processing: With a requirement of at least two reads per UMI, MIGEC and MiXCR extracted about 50,000 +/- 10,000 unique UMI-labeled TRB cDNA molecules per library. An average of around 40,000 +/- 10,000 functional in-frame TRB CDR3 nucleotide clonotypes without stop codons was found per library. After each sample was downsampled to 5000 UMI-labeled TRB molecules, VDJtools was used to calculate diversity metrics such as normalized Shannon-Wiener and Chao1. For the central five CDR3 residues, VDJtools calculated physicochemical properties weighted by clonotype size, namely interaction energy, strength, volume and Kidera factor 4. Once TCRdb had reprocessed the reads, it stored one entry per CDR3 protein sequence and supplied no DNA. What appears here as the V and J calls and clone size reflects TCRdb's work, not the paper's. This sample's table carries over 100,000 distinct CDR3 sequences. The ten largest clones add up to 0.41% of the sample.

The sequencing sample was made of naive CXCR3+ CD8+ T cells from blood. The cell subset or site label for this specimen denotes: CD45RO-CCR7+CD27+CD95- naive CD8+ T cells expressing CXCR3 (TNR3+). This clonotype originated in a human donor in good health. Some clones in this sample may be carry-over from other donors' samples. The rearranged chain carries TRBV2 and TRBJ1-2. For the CDR3, the sequence is CASSDAQGDGYTF.